One sample yielded the 3 T cell receptor beta chains listed below, sequenced in a study of T cell clusters in autoimmune cytopenias. One tube held mixed TRB-A and TRB-B primer pools for touch-down PCR. TCRdb reanalyzed the multiplex PCR reads, giving one entry per CDR3 protein sequence and no DNA. The repertoire table contains under 3,500 distinct CDR3 sequences. TRB amplification used 250 ng of peripheral blood genomic DNA. Sample: peripheral blood. These receptors were collected from a human donor with an autoimmune cytopenia, with autoimmune hepatitis or in good health (not recorded which).

V and J are TRBV18 and TRBJ2-1; the D call from TCRdb, TRBD1, cannot be confirmed without DNA. CDR3 size: 16 residues. Per germline, CDR1 KGHSH and CDR2 LQKENI. The CDR3 reads CASSAIKTGGYNEQFF. The complete variable domain, with remaining parts taken from reference TRBV18 and TRBJ2-1, reads NAGVMQNPRHLVRRRGQEARLRCSPMKGHSHVYWYRQLPEEGLKFMVYLQKENIIDESGMPKERFSAEFPKEGPSILRIQQVVRGDSAAYFCASSAIKTGGYNEQFFGPGTRLTVL.

This clonotype counts as medium-sized by frequency. The chain carries TRBV29-1 and TRBJ2-7; with no DNA, the TCRdb D assignment of TRBD2 cannot be verified. Looked up from germline, CDR1 is SQVTM and CDR2 is ANQGSEA. The CDR3 sequence is 14 residues long. The CDR3 sequence is CSVTAGGGPYEQYF.

By frequency, this clonotype is medium-sized. Here the CDR3 reads CASSPFRDSYGYTF. V gene TRBV12-3 or TRBV12-4 combines with J gene TRBJ1-2; the D call of TRBD1 rests on TCRdb alone, since no DNA is present to check it. The CDR3 has 14 residues.